Included here is one TCR beta chain sequence, with context. Method: immunoSEQ multiplex PCR; TCRdb's copy keeps in-frame clones and lacks some. Among approximately 100,000 clones listed, 70% to 90% were seen once. Germline CDR1 is MGHRA and CDR2 is YSYEKL. Trimming removed 1 base from V and 4 bases from J, with 14 bases in between. CDR3 size: 17 residues. The record originates from a study of T cell responses to AZD1222 COVID-19 vaccine. This chain joins TRBV4-1 and TRBJ1-6; the D gene is possibly TRBD1 (5 bases). The TCR sequence derives from an adult who received the AZD1222 COVID-19 vaccine. Material: peripheral blood, obtained 28 days after the second AZD1222 dose. The CDR3 reads CASSQVLQKGYNSPLHF. For the CDR3, the DNA is TGCGCCAGCAGCCAAGTTTTGCAGAAGGGGTATAATTCACCCCTCCACTTT.